This T cell receptor beta chain was observed in a study of naive and memory T cell subsets. Two oligonucleotides, mixed equimolar, formed the beta constant-region primer covering TRBC1 and TRBC2. Four rounds of PCR amplified the ligated cDNA using nested alpha and beta constant-region primers plus SP2. TCRdb used MiXCR to reprocess the UMI-ligation and nested PCR reads, holding one entry per CDR3 protein. The table lists approximately 140,000 distinct CDR3 sequences, around 21% of them singletons. Study results and caveats: Over 95% of naive TCR sequences appeared only once after error correction, unlike memory subsets. RNA-based TCR counts may shift with T cell activation and differentiation. Naive repertoires, especially CD8, held a few larger clonotypes, possibly memory cells re-expressing CD45RA.

This CDR3 comprises 22 residues. The trim removed 4 bases at V and 3 bases at J, leaving 22 bases unmatched. From germline, CDR1 is LGHNA and CDR2 YSLEER. A note on this clonotype: Antigen unknown.

Four subsets defined by CD45RA and CD27 were sorted after CD3, CD4, CD8 and live/dead staining. The sample consisted of naive CD8+ T cells from blood. The rearrangement uses TRBV4-3 and TRBJ2-6; 9 bases are shared with TRBD2. This clonotype was sampled from a human donor in good health. The CDR3 sequence is CASSPELAGKPLVEFGANVLTF. The CDR3 coding sequence is TGCGCCAGCAGCCCAGAACTAGCGGGCAAGCCGTTGGTGGAGTTTGGGGCCAACGTCCTGACTTTC.